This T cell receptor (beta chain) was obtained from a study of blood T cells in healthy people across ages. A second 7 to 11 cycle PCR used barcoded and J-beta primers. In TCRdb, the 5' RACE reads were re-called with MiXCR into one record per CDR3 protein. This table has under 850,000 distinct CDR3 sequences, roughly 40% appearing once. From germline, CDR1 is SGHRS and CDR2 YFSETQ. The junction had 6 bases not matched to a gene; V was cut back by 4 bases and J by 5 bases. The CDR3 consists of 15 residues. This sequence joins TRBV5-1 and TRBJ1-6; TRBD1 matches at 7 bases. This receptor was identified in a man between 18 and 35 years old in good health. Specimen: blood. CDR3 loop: CASSARDSNNSPLHF. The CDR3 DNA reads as TGCGCCAGCAGCGCCCGGGACAGTAATAATTCACCCCTCCACTTT.